This T cell receptor (beta chain) was observed in a study of blood T cell repertoires in COVID-19. In the study overall: The United States, Italy and Spain supplied acute and convalescent COVID-19 samples. The analysed material was cDNA or gDNA that came from T cells, B-cell-depleted T cells, or PBMCs.

With 4 bases clipped from V and 2 bases from J, the junction kept 4 bases outside the gene matches. The CDR3 loop spans 15 amino acids. Germline assignment: CDR1 MNHEY and CDR2 SVGEGT. In the authors' workflow: The assay estimated nucleated cells by amplifying reference gene primers. Profiled with immunoSEQ multiplex PCR; TCRdb holds only in-frame clones, not every one. The DNA gave D and trimming, while V, J and clone size come from that table. The sample carries over 50,000 clones, more than 85% recorded once. This clone was seen more than once but under ten times. Sequencing was done on a sample of peripheral blood. The TCR sequence derives from a man aged 45 to 65 with active COVID-19. The chain couples TRBV6-2 or TRBV6-3 to TRBJ2-2; 7 bases are shared with TRBD1. CDR3 bases: TGTGCCAGCAGTTCCGGACAGGTCAACACCGGGGAGCTGTTTTTT. This codes for CASSSGQVNTGELFF.